A selection of T cell receptor beta chains follows, all from one sample in a study of blood T cell repertoires in COVID-19. Profiling relied on immunoSEQ multiplex PCR, and the TCRdb table lists in-frame clones only, not all of them. The profile shows 190,000 or so clones, roughly 90% of them singletons. The sample comprised peripheral blood. The receptors were gathered from a man between 40 and 49 years old with acute or convalescent COVID-19. CDR3s include the opening cysteine and the closing phenylalanine or tryptophan. The D gene is left open where the match is weak. Size is omitted from some rows. Given values are once, few, many or a class for expanded clones.

CASSFGQSVEKLFF | TGTGCCAGCAGCTTTGGACAGTCTGTTGAAAAACTGTTTTTT | . | TRBV7-2 | . | TRBJ1-4
CASSLDGGPEAFF | TGCGCCAGCAGCTTGGACGGGGGTCCTGAAGCTTTCTTT | . | TRBV5-1 | once | TRBJ1-1
CASSRTGYEQYF | TGTGCCAGCAGTCGAACAGGCTACGAGCAGTACTTC | . | TRBV7-2 | . | TRBJ2-7
CASSPSGGPTYEQYF | TGCGCCAGCAGCCCTTCGGGGGGTCCGACCTACGAGCAGTACTTC | TRBD2 | TRBV5-1 | . | TRBJ2-7
CASSMWDYRSEQYF | TGTGCCAGTAGTATGTGGGACTATCGGAGCGAGCAGTACTTC | TRBD2 | TRBV19 | . | TRBJ2-7
CASSLYFTGPTEAFF | TGCGCCAGCAGCTTGTACTTTACAGGGCCGACTGAAGCTTTCTTT | . | TRBV5-1 | . | TRBJ1-1
CASSVRGKETQYF | TGTGCCAGCAGCGTAAGGGGGAAAGAGACCCAGTACTTC | . | TRBV9 | . | TRBJ2-5
CASRAEETQYF | TGCGCCAGCAGAGCGGAAGAGACCCAGTACTTC | . | TRBV5-1 | . | TRBJ2-5
CASSPTPSAGGYIDTQYF | TGCGCCAGCAGCCCGACTCCCTCGGCGGGGGGCTACATAGATACGCAGTATTTT | TRBD2 | TRBV5-1 | few | TRBJ2-3
CASSPRRGQKYSYEQYF | TGTGCCAGCAGCCCCCGTAGGGGACAGAAGTACTCCTACGAGCAGTACTTC | TRBD1 | TRBV14 | . | TRBJ2-7
CASSLGLTTGELFF | TGTGCCAGCAGCTTGGGACTCACAACCGGGGAGCTGTTTTTT | . | TRBV9 | . | TRBJ2-2
CASSIPQMITEAFF | TGTGCCAGTAGTATTCCCCAGATGATCACTGAAGCTTTCTTT | . | TRBV19 | . | TRBJ1-1
CASSLTGTQGQPQHF | TGTGCCAGCAGCTTAACGGGGACTCAGGGCCAGCCCCAGCATTTT | . | TRBV7-2 | few | TRBJ1-5
CASSLRGSTDTQYF | TGTGCCAGCAGCTTACGGGGGAGCACAGATACGCAGTATTTT | . | TRBV11-2 | . | TRBJ2-3
CASTGQIQETQYF | TGTGCCAGCACCGGACAAATCCAAGAGACCCAGTACTTC | . | TRBV11-2 | . | TRBJ2-5
CASSETTPVSGRSYEQYF | TGTGCCAGCAGTGAAACGACCCCGGTGTCAGGGAGGTCCTACGAGCAGTACTTC | . | TRBV5-5 | . | TRBJ2-7
CASSVAGGQETQYF | TGTGCCAGCAGTGTAGCGGGGGGCCAAGAGACCCAGTACTTC | TRBD2 | TRBV3-1/TRBV3-2 | . | TRBJ2-5
CASSLESSGVKDTQYF | TGTGCCAGCAGCTTAGAGTCTAGCGGGGTTAAGGATACGCAGTATTTT | TRBD2 | TRBV7-8 | . | TRBJ2-3
CSVERLADTQYF | TGCAGCGTTGAGCGTCTCGCAGATACGCAGTATTTT | . | TRBV29-1 | . | TRBJ2-3
CASSLEDRAAFF | TGTGCCAGCAGTTTAGAGGACAGGGCGGCTTTCTTT | TRBD1 | TRBV28 | . | TRBJ1-1
CASSVDPGGVYGYTF | TGTGCCAGCAGCGTAGACCCCGGGGGAGTCTATGGCTACACCTTC | . | TRBV9 | few | TRBJ1-2
CASSTRTEETQYF | TGCGCCAGCAGCACCCGGACAGAAGAGACCCAGTACTTC | . | TRBV5-1 | . | TRBJ2-5
CASSFRTGGMQPQHF | TGTGCCAGCAGTTTTCGCACAGGGGGTATGCAGCCCCAGCATTTT | TRBD1 | TRBV28 | . | TRBJ1-5
CASSHHPDRDRAWDTEAFF | TGCGCCAGCAGCCACCACCCGGACAGAGATAGGGCGTGGGACACTGAAGCTTTCTTT | . | TRBV4-1 | few | TRBJ1-1
CASSDRGYGYTF | TGTGCCAGCAGTGACAGAGGGTATGGCTACACCTTC | . | TRBV6-4 | once | TRBJ1-2
CASSLYLREHQETQYF | TGTGCCAGCAGCTTATACCTCCGTGAGCATCAAGAGACCCAGTACTTC | . | TRBV11-1 | . | TRBJ2-5
CASSRGQPWGQYF | TGTGCCAGCAGCCGTGGACAGCCCTGGGGGCAGTACTTC | . | TRBV6-6 | . | TRBJ2-7
CASSGGDGNEKLFF | TGTGCCAGCAGTGGCGGGGACGGTAATGAAAAACTGTTTTTT | . | TRBV7-2 | . | TRBJ1-4
CASRALRERVEDNEQFF | TGTGCCAGTAGGGCCCTCAGGGAGCGGGTCGAGGACAATGAGCAGTTCTTC | . | TRBV19 | . | TRBJ2-1
CASSLTNRGSYNEQFF | TGTGCCAGCAGCCTTACTAACAGGGGATCCTACAATGAGCAGTTCTTC | TRBD1 | TRBV7-9 | . | TRBJ2-1
CASSLFSGGLFRNEQFF | TGTGCCAGCAGTTTATTCTCAGGTGGGCTGTTCCGCAATGAGCAGTTCTTC | . | TRBV27 | . | TRBJ2-1
CASSNPRQGSSGNTIYF | TGTGCCAGCAGCAACCCTCGACAGGGAAGCTCTGGAAACACCATATATTTT | TRBD1 | TRBV7-8 | . | TRBJ1-3
CASSHRAGGGQETQYF | TGTGCCAGCAGTCACCGCGCCGGGGGGGGACAAGAGACCCAGTACTTC | TRBD2 | TRBV5-4 | . | TRBJ2-5
CASKYRDYNQPQHF | TGTGCCAGTAAGTACCGGGACTACAATCAGCCCCAGCATTTT | . | TRBV19 | . | TRBJ1-5
CASSQVEGAYETQYF | TGTGCCAGCAGCCAAGTTGAGGGGGCATATGAGACCCAGTACTTC | TRBD1 | TRBV3-1/TRBV3-2 | once | TRBJ2-5
CASAPRQFLYGYTF | TGTGCTAGTGCCCCGAGACAGTTCCTCTATGGCTACACCTTC | . | TRBV12-5 | . | TRBJ1-2
CASSYSVAGKQETQYF | TGTGCCAGCAGTTACTCGGTAGCGGGGAAACAAGAGACCCAGTACTTC | TRBD2 | TRBV6-5 | . | TRBJ2-5
CASRDLGAGANVLTF | TGTGCCAGCAGAGATCTCGGGGCTGGGGCCAACGTCCTGACTTTC | . | TRBV28 | . | TRBJ2-6
CASSRSSGQGDEAFF | TGCGCCAGCAGCCGATCCTCCGGGCAGGGGGATGAAGCTTTCTTT | TRBD1 | TRBV4-1 | . | TRBJ1-1
CASSRQGYGYTF | TGTGCCAGCAGTCGACAGGGGTATGGCTACACCTTC | TRBD1 | TRBV28 | . | TRBJ1-2
CASSPEGQRVLMNTEAFF | TGTGCCAGCAGTCCGGAGGGACAGCGAGTACTAATGAACACTGAAGCTTTCTTT | TRBD1 | TRBV28 | . | TRBJ1-1
CASSPRDRGQETQYF | TGCGCCAGCAGCCCCCGGGACAGGGGGCAAGAGACCCAGTACTTC | TRBD1 | TRBV5-1 | . | TRBJ2-5
CASSYGGGAGETQYF | TGTGCCAGCAGTTACGGCGGGGGGGCCGGAGAGACCCAGTACTTC | TRBD2 | TRBV6-2/TRBV6-3 | . | TRBJ2-5
CASSLLTGELFF | TGTGCCAGCAGTTTGTTAACCGGGGAGCTGTTTTTT | . | TRBV28 | few | TRBJ2-2
CASSQGNHQPQHF | TGTGCCAGCAGCCAGGGAAATCATCAGCCCCAGCATTTT | . | TRBV6-5 | . | TRBJ1-5
CASSFQRTQGATQYF | TGTGCCAGCAGCTTCCAGCGGACTCAAGGAGCGACCCAGTACTTC | . | TRBV7-2 | once | TRBJ2-5
CASRWDRSTDTQYF | TGTGCCAGCAGATGGGACAGGAGCACAGATACGCAGTATTTT | TRBD1 | TRBV5-4 | . | TRBJ2-3
CASSPGGGPSSGNTIYF | TGTGCCAGCAGCCCCGGGGGGGGACCTTCCTCTGGAAACACCATATATTTT | . | TRBV7-9 | . | TRBJ1-3
CASSLRTGWEQYF | TGTGCCAGCAGCTTGCGAACAGGGTGGGAGCAGTACTTC | . | TRBV7-8 | . | TRBJ2-7
CASSLRTSGGWNEQFF | TGTGCCAGCAGCTTAAGAACTAGCGGGGGGTGGAATGAGCAGTTCTTC | TRBD2 | TRBV7-3 | . | TRBJ2-1
CASSVLSRSGYSPLHF | TGTGCCAGCAGTGTGCTCTCAAGGAGTGGATATTCACCCCTCCACTTT | . | TRBV6-1 | . | TRBJ1-6
CASSRDYYSYEQYF | TGCGCCAGCAGCCGGGACTATTACTCCTACGAGCAGTACTTC | TRBD2 | TRBV4-3 | . | TRBJ2-7
CASSRGTNTEAFF | TGTGCCAGCAGTAGGGGTACGAACACTGAAGCTTTCTTT | . | TRBV6-6 | . | TRBJ1-1
CASSFWTENNSPLHF | TGTGCCAGCAGTTTTTGGACAGAAAATAATTCACCCCTCCACTTT | . | TRBV6-5 | . | TRBJ1-6
CASSLGTGVTYEQYF | TGCGCCAGCAGCTTAGGGACAGGGGTTACCTACGAGCAGTACTTC | TRBD1 | TRBV5-1 | . | TRBJ2-7